The TCR beta chain under discussion was sequenced for a study of response to subunit inactivated influenza vaccine listed by TCRdb under 2018. Describing the broader study: Deep quantitative profiling of the T cell receptor repertoire was used in the study to follow responses to a trivalent subunit inactivated influenza vaccine. General conclusions and limits of the study: The authors suggested that each seasonal influenza vaccination may recruit only a limited number of new T cells.

With respect to this clonotype: What this receptor recognizes is not known. Per-base qualities were not stored, and no clone one base away is much larger.

In the germline V gene, CDR1 corresponds to MNHNS and CDR2 to SASEGT. The CDR3, from cysteine to phenylalanine, totals 15 residues. Only the CDR3 region is kept as DNA, spanning 45 bases read in frame from base 1. The V and J ends are trimmed by 5 bases and 2 bases, leaving 10 bases between them. Library preparation was by RT-PCR. TCRdb names Illumina HiSeq 2500 as the instrument used. The public reads were reanalyzed by TCRdb: fastp trimming at Q25, MiXCR alignment, in-frame beta chains only. Rows are unified per CDR3 protein, each entry keeping the most common DNA and genes. The sample records about half a million distinct CDR3 sequences, approximately 9.9% of which are singletons. The ten largest make up about 12% of the sample. Read against the paper, the sample's time point label means: around 45 days after influenza vaccine administration.

This receptor was obtained from a man aged 50 or older who received an inactivated influenza vaccine. Donor details come from another sample of the same person, matched by shared clones. Sequencing used PBMCs from blood, obtained about 40 days after vaccination. The chain was built from TRBV6-1 and TRBJ2-6; the D gene remains uncertain. The sequenced DNA is TGTGCCAGCAGTAGAGACTTCGCTGGGGCCAACGTCCTGACTTTC. This encodes CASSRDFAGANVLTF.